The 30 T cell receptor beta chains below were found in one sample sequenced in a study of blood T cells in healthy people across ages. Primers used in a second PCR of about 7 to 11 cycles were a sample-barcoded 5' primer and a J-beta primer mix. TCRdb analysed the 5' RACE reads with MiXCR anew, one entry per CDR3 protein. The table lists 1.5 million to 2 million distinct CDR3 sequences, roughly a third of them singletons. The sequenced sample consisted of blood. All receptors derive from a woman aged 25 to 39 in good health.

DNA of the CDR3: TGTGCCAGCAGCTTAGCTGGGGCGGGGGGGCGGACAGATACGCAGTATTTT. Translating it yields CASSLAGAGGRTDTQYF. The chain employs TRBV27 and TRBJ2-3; 9 bases map to TRBD2. Germline values: CDR1 MNHEY, CDR2 SMNVEV (reference sequence). The V gene end was trimmed by 6 bases and the J gene end by 3 bases; junction bases not matched to a gene: 13. The CDR3 has 17 amino acids.

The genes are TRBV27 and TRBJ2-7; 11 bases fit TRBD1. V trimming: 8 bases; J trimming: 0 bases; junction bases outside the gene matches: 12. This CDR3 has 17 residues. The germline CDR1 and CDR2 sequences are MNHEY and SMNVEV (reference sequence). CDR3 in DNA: TGTGCCAGCTCTCGGACAGGGGGCTTCTCCAGCTCCTACGAGCAGTACTTC. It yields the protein CASSRTGGFSSSYEQYF.

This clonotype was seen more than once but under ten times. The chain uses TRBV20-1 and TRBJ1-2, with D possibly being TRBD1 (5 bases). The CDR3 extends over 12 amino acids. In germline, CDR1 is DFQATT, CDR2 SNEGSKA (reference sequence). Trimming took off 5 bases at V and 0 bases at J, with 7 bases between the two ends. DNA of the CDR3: TGCAGTGCTGCAGGGACTAACTATGGCTACACCTTC. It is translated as CSAAGTNYGYTF.

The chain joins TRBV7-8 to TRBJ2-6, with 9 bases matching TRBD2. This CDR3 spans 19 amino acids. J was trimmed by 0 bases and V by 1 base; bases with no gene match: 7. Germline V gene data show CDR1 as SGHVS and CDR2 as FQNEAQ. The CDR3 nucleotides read TGTGCCAGCAGCTTAGTGATGCTAGCGGGGTACTCTGGGGCCAACGTCCTGACTTTC. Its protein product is CASSLVMLAGYSGANVLTF.

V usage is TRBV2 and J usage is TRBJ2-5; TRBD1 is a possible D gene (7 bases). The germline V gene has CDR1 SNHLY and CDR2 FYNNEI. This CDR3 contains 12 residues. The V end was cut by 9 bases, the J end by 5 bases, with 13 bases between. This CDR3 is CASGGGGETQYF. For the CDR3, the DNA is TGTGCCAGTGGAGGGGGCGGGGAGACCCAGTACTTC.

Here the CDR3 DNA reads TGCGCCAGCCGCGTTGGGGTTAACAATGAGCAGTTCTTC. The encoded protein is CASRVGVNNEQFF. The chain employs TRBV5-1 and TRBJ2-1, with D uncertain. The CDR3 runs 13 residues. Germline CDR1 SGHRS, CDR2 YFSETQ. V gave up 7 bases and J gave up 5 bases, with 13 bases separating them. The entire variable domain, with the rest obtained from reference TRBV5-1 and TRBJ2-1, is as follows: KAGVTQTPRYLIKTRGQQVTLSCSPISGHRSVSWYQQTPGQGLQFLFEYFSETQRNKGNFPGRFSGRQFSNSRSEMNVSTLELGDSALYLCASRVGVNNEQFFGPGTRLTVL.

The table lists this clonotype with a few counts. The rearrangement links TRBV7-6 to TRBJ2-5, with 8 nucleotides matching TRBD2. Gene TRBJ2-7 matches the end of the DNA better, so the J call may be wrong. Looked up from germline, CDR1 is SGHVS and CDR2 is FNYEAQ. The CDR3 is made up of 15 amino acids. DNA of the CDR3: TGTGCCAGCAGCTCTTGGCCGACTAGCGCCCTCGAGCAGTACTTC. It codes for CASSSWPTSALEQYF.

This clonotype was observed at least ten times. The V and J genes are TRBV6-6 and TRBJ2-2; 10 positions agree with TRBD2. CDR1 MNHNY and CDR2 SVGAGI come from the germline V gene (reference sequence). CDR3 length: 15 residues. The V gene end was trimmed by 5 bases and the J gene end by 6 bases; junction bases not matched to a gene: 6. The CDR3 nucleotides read TGTGCCAGCAGTCTGTCTAGCGGGGGCCCCGGGGAGCTGTTTTTT. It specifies CASSLSSGGPGELFF.

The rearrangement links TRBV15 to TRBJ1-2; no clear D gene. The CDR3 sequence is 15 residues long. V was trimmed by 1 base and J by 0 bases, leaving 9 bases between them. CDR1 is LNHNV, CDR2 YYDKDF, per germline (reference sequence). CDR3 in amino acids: CATSRGRGANYGYTF. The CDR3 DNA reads TGTGCCACCAGCAGAGGTCGGGGAGCTAACTATGGCTACACCTTC.

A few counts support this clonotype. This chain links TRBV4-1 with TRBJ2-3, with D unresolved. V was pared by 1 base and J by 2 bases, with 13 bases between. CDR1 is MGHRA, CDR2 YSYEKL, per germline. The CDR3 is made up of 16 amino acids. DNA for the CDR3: TGCGCCAGCAGCCAAGTATCACTATCGTTCACAGATACGCAGTATTTT. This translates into CASSQVSLSFTDTQYF.

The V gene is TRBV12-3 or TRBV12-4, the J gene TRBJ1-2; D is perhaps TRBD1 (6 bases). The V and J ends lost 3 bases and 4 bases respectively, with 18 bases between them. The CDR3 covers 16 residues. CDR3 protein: CASSLPGVSPTYGYTF. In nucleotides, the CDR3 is TGTGCCAGCAGTTTGCCAGGGGTCTCCCCTACCTATGGCTACACCTTC.

The CDR3 DNA reads TGCAGTGTCGCGGCACAGCTAGAGACCCAGTACTTC. This gives the protein CSVAAQLETQYF. J is TRBJ2-5 and V is TRBV20-1; D unresolved. The CDR3 is 12 amino acids. Germline V gene sequence: CDR1 DFQATT, CDR2 SNEGSKA (reference sequence). The V and J ends lost 7 bases and 4 bases respectively, with 13 bases between them.

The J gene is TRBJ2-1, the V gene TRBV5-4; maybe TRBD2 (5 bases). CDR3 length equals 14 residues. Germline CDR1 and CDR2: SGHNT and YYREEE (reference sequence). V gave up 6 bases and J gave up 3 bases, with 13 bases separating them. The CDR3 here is CASTPSQLYNEQFF. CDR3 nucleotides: TGTGCCAGCACCCCTAGCCAGCTCTACAATGAGCAGTTCTTC.

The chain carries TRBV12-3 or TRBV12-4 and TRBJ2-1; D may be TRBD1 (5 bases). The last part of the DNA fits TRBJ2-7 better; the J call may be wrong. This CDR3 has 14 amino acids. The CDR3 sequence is CASSLGGYNNEQYF. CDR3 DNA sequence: TGTGCCAGCAGTTTAGGGGGCTACAACAATGAGCAGTACTTC.

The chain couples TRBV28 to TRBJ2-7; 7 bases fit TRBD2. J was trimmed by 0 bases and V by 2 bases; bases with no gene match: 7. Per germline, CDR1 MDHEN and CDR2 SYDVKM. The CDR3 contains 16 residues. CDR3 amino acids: CASSLTLGLPSYEQYF. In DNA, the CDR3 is TGTGCCAGCAGTTTAACGCTGGGACTACCCTCCTACGAGCAGTACTTC. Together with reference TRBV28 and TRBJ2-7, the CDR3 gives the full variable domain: DVKVTQSSRYLVKRTGEKVFLECVQDMDHENMFWYRQDPGLGLRLIYFSYDVKMKEKGDIPEGYSVSREKKERFSLILESASTNQTSMYLCASSLTLGLPSYEQYFGPGTRLTVT.

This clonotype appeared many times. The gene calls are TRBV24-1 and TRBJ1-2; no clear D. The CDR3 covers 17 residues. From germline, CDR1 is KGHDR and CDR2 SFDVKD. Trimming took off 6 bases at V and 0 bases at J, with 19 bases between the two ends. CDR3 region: CATSTTAEDQANYGYTF. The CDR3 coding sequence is TGTGCCACCAGTACGACGGCTGAAGACCAAGCTAACTATGGCTACACCTTC.

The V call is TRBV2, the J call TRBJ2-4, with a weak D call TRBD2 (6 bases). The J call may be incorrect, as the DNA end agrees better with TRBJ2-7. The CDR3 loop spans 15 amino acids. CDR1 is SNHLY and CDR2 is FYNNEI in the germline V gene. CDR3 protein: CASSEVSSGYYEQYF. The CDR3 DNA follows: TGTGCCAGCAGTGAAGTGAGTAGCGGATACTACGAGCAGTACTTC.

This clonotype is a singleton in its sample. The CDR3 here is CASSIDPDSPTDYGYTF. CDR3 DNA: TGTGCCAGCAGTATAGATCCGGACAGCCCAACGGACTATGGCTACACCTTC. This sequence joins TRBV2 and TRBJ1-2; tentative D call: TRBD1 (6 bases). The CDR3 totals 17 residues. Germline V lookup: CDR1 SNHLY, CDR2 FYNNEI. V was cut by 5 bases and J by 3 bases, with 22 bases left in between.

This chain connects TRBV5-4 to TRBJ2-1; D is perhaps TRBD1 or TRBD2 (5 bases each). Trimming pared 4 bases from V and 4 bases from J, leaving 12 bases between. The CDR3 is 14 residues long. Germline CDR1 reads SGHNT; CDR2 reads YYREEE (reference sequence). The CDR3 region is CASSLKRGYNEQFF. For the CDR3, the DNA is TGTGCCAGCAGCCTAAAGAGGGGATACAATGAGCAGTTCTTC. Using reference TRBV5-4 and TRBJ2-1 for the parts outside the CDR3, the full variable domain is ETGVTQSPTHLIKTRGQQVTLRCSSQSGHNTVSWYQQALGQGPQFIFQYYREEENGRGNFPPRFSGLQFPNYSSELNVNALELDDSALYLCASSLKRGYNEQFFGPGTRLTVL.

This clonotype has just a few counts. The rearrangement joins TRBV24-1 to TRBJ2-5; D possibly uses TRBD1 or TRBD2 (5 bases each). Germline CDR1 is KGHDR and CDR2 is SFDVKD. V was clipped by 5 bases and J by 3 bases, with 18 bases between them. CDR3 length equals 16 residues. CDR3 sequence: CATSAGVGPPKETQYF. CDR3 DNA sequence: TGTGCCACCAGTGCCGGGGTGGGGCCGCCGAAAGAGACCCAGTACTTC.

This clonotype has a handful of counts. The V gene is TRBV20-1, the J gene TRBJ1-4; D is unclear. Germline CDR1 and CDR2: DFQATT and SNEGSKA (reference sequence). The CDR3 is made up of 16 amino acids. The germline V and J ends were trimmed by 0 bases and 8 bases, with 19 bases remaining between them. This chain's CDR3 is CSARDWGGPQGEKLFF. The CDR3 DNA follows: TGCAGTGCTAGAGATTGGGGAGGGCCCCAAGGGGAAAAACTGTTTTTT.

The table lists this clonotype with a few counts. CDR3 sequence: CSARWTGGAVGYTF. CDR3 bases: TGCAGTGCTCGCTGGACAGGGGGCGCGGTTGGCTACACCTTC. V is TRBV20-1 and J is TRBJ1-2; 11 bases agree with TRBD1. The germline gives CDR1 DFQATT, CDR2 SNEGSKA (reference sequence). V gave up 5 bases and J gave up 7 bases; unmatched junction bases: 9. The CDR3 covers 14 residues.

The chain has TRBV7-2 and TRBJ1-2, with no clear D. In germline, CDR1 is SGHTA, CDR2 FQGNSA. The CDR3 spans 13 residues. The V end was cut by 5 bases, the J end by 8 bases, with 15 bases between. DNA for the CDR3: TGTGCCAGCAGCCCGGGCAGGCCTCGGGGCTACACCTTC. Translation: CASSPGRPRGYTF.

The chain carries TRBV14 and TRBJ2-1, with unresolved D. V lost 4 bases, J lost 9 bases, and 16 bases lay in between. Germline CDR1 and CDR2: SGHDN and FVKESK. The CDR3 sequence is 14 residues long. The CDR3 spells CASSPRVENREQFF. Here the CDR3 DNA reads TGTGCCAGCAGCCCGCGTGTTGAGAATCGTGAGCAGTTCTTC.

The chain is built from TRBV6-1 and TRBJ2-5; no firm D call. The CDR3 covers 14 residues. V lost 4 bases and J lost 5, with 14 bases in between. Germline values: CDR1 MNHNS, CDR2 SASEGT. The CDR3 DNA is TGTGCCAGCAGTGTTTCGAACACCCGGGAGACCCAGTACTTC. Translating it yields CASSVSNTRETQYF.

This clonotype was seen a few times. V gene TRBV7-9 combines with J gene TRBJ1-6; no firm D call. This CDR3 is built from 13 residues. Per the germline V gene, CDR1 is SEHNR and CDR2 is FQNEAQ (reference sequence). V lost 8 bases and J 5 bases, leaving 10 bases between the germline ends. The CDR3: CASSERDNSPLHF. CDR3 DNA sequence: TGTGCCAGCTCGGAACGGGATAATTCACCCCTCCACTTT.

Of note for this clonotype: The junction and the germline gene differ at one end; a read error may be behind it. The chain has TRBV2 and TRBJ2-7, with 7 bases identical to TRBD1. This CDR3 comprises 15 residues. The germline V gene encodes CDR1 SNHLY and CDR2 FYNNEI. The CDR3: CASREIAGGNDEQYF. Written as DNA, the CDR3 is TGTGCCAGCCGTGAAATTGCAGGGGGTAACGACGAGCAGTACTTC.

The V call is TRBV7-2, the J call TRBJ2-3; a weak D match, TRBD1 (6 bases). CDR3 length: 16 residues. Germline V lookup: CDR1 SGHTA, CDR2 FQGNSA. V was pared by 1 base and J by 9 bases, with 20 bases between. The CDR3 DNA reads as TGTGCCAGCAGCTTAGATTGGGACACCCCGTTGGAGACGCAGTATTTT. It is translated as CASSLDWDTPLETQYF.

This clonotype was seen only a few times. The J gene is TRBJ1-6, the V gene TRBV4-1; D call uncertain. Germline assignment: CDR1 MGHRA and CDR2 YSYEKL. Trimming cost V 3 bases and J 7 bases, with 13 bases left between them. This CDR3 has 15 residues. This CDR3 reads CASSHPAGLNSPLHF. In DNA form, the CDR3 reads TGCGCCAGCAGCCACCCGGCGGGATTGAATTCACCCCTCCACTTT.

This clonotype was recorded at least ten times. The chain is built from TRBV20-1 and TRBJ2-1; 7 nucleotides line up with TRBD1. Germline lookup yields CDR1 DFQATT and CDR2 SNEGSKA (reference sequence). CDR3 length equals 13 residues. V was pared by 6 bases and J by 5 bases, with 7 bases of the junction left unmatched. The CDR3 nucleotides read TGCAGTGCCCTATCAGGGGGAAACAATGAGCAGTTCTTC. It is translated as CSALSGGNNEQFF.